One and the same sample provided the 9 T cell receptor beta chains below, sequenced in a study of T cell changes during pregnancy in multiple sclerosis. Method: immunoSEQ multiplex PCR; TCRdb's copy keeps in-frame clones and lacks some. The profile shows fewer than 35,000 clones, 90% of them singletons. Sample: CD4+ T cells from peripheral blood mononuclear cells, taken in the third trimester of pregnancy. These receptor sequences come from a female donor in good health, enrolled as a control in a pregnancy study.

In DNA form, the CDR3 reads TGTGCCACCCGAGGCTCAGGGTGGGGCTACACCTTC. Residues: CATRGSGWGYTF. The chain recombines TRBV19 with TRBJ1-2, with D possibly matching TRBD1 (5 bases). Per the germline V gene, CDR1 is LNHDA and CDR2 is SQIVND (reference sequence). There are 12 residues in the CDR3. V dropped 10 bases and J dropped 8 bases, with 17 bases sitting between them. The whole variable domain, filled in from reference TRBV19 and TRBJ1-2, reads DGGITQSPKYLFRKEGQNVTLSCEQNLNHDAMYWYRQDPGQGLRLIYYSQIVNDFQKGDIAEGYSVSREKKESFPLTVTSAQKNPTAFYLCATRGSGWGYTFGSGTRLTVV.

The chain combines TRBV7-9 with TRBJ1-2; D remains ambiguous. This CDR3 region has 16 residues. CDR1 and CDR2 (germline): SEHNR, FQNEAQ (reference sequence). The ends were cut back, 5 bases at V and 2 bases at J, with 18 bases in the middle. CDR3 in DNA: TGTGCCAGCAGCCCCGTCGCATCAGTCGTAAACTATGGCTACACCTTC. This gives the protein CASSPVASVVNYGYTF.

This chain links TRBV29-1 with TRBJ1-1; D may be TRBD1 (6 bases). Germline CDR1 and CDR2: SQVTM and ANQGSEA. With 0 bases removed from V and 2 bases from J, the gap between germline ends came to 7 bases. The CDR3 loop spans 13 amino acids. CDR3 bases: TGCAGCGTTGAAGAGGGGGCCAACACTGAAGCTTTCTTT. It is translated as CSVEEGANTEAFF.

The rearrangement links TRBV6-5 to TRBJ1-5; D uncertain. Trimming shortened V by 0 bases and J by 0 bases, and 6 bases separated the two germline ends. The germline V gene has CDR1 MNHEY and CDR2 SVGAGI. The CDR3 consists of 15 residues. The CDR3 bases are TGTGCCAGCAGTTACTCCAGGTATAGCAATCAGCCCCAGCATTTT. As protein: CASSYSRYSNQPQHF.

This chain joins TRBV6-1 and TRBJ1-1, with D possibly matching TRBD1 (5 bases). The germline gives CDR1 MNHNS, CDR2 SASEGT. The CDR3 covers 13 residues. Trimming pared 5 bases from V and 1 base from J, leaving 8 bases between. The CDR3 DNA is TGTGCCAGCAGTAATACAGGGAACACTGAAGCTTTCTTT. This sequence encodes CASSNTGNTEAFF.

CDR3 in amino acids: CASSLESGRAIEQFF. The CDR3 DNA reads as TGTGCCAGCAGCTTAGAGAGCGGGAGGGCGATTGAGCAGTTCTTC. V is TRBV7-2 and J is TRBJ2-1; 10 bases line up with TRBD2. The V gene's germline CDR1 is SGHTA and CDR2 FQGNSA. This CDR3 contains 15 residues. V gave up 1 base and J gave up 9 bases; unmatched junction bases: 6.

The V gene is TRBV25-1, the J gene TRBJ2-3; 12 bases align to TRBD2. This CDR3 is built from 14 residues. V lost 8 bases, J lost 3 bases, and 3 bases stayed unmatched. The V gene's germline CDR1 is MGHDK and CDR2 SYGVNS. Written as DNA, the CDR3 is TGTGCCAGCCGCACTAGCGGGAGGACAGATACGCAGTATTTT. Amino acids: CASRTSGRTDTQYF.

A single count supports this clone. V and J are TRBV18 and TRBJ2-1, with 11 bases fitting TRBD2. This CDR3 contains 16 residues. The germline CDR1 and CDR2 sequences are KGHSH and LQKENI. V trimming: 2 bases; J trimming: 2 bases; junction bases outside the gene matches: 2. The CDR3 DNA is TGTGCCAGCTCACCATTAGCGGGAGGGGCCTACAATGAGCAGTTCTTC. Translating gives CASSPLAGGAYNEQFF.

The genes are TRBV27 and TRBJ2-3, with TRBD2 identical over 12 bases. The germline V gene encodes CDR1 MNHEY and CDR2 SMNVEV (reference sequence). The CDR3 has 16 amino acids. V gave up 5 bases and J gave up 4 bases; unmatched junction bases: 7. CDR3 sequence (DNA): TGTGCCAGCAGTCCCTGGACTAGCGGGGCCGCAGATACGCAGTATTTT. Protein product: CASSPWTSGAADTQYF.